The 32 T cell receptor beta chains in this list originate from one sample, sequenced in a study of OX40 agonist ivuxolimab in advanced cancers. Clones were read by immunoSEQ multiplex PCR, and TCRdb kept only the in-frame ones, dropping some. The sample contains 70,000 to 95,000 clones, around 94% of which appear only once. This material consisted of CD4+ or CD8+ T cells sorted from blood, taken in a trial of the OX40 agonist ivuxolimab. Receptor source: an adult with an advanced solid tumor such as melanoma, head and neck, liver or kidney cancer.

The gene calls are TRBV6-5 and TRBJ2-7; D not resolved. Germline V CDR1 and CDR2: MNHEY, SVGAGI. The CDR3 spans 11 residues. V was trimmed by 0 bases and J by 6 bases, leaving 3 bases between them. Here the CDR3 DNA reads TGTGCCAGCAGTTACTCGTCCGAGCAGTACTTC. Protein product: CASSYSSEQYF.

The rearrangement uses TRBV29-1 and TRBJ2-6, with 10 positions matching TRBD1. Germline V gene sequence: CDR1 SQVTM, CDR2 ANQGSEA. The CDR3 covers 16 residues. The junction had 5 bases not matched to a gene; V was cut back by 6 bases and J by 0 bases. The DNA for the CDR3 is TGCAGCGTCTTGGGACAGGGGTTCTCTGGGGCCAACGTCCTGACTTTC. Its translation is CSVLGQGFSGANVLTF.

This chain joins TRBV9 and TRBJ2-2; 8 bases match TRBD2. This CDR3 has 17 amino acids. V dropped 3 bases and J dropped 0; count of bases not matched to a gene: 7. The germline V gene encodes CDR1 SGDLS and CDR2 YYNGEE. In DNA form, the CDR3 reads TGTGCCAGCAGCGACTCCGCTAGCGGGCCGAACACCGGGGAGCTGTTTTTT. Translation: CASSDSASGPNTGELFF.

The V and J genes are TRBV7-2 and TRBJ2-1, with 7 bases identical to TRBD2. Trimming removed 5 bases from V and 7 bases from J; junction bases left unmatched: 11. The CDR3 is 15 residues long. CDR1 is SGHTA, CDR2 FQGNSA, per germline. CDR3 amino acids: CASSHGTLAANEQFF. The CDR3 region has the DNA TGTGCCAGCAGCCACGGGACTCTAGCGGCGAATGAGCAGTTCTTC.

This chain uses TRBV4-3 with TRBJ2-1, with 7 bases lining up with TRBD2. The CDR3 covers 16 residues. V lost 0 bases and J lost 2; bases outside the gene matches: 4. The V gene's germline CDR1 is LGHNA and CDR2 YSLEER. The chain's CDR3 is CASSQDGAGAYNEQFF. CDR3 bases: TGCGCCAGCAGCCAAGATGGGGCGGGAGCCTACAATGAGCAGTTCTTC.

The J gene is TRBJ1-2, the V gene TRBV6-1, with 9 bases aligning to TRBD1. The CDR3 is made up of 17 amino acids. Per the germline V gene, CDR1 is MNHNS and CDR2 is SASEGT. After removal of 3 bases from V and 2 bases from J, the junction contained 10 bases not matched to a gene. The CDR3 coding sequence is TGTGCCAGCAGTGAGGGGGACAGGGAAGTAAACAACTATGGCTACACCTTC. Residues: CASSEGDREVNNYGYTF.

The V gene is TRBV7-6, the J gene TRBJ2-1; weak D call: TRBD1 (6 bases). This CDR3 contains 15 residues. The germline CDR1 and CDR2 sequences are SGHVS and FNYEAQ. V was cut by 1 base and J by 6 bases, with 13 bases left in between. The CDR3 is CASSLGDIEFNEQFF. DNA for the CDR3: TGTGCCAGCAGCTTAGGGGACATCGAATTCAATGAGCAGTTCTTC.

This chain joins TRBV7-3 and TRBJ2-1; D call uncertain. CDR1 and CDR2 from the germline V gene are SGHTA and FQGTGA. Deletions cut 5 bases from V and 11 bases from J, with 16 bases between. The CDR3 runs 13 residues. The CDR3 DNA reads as TGTGCCAGCAGCAAGACAAATGCCTTACAGCAGTTCTTC. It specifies CASSKTNALQQFF.

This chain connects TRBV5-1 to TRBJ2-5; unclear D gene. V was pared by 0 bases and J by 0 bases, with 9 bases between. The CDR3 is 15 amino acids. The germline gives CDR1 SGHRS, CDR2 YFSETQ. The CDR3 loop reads CASSLALDNQETQYF. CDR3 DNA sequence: TGCGCCAGCAGCTTGGCATTAGACAACCAAGAGACCCAGTACTTC.

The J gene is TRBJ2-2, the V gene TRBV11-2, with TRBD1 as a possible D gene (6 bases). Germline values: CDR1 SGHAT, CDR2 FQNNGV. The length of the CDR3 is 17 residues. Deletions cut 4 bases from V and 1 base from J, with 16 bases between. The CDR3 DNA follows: TGTGCCAGCAGCTGGAAACAGGGAACCCTGAACACCGGGGAGCTGTTTTTT. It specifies CASSWKQGTLNTGELFF.

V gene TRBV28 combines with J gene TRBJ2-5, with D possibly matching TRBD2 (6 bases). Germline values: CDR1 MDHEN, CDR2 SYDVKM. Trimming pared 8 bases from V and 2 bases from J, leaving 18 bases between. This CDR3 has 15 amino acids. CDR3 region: CASGKRARSQETQYF. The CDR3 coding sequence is TGTGCCAGCGGAAAGCGGGCGCGCTCTCAAGAGACCCAGTACTTC.

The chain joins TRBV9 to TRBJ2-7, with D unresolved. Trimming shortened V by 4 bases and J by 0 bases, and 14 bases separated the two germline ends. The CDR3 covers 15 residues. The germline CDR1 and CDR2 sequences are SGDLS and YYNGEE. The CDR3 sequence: CASSPIPGSSYEQYF. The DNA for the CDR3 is TGTGCCAGCAGCCCAATCCCAGGCAGCTCCTACGAGCAGTACTTC.

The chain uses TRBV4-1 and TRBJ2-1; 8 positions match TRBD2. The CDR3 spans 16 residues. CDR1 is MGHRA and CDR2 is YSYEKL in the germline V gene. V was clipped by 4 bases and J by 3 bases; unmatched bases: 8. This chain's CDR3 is CASSPRVAGLYNEQFF. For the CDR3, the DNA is TGCGCCAGCAGCCCCCGGGTAGCGGGGCTCTACAATGAGCAGTTCTTC.

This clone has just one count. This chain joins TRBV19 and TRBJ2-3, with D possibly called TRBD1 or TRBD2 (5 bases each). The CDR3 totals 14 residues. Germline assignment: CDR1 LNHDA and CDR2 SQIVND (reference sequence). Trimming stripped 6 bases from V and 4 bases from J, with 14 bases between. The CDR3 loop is CASSPPPGPDTQYF. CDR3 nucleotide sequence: TGTGCCAGTAGCCCCCCACCGGGGCCAGATACGCAGTATTTT.

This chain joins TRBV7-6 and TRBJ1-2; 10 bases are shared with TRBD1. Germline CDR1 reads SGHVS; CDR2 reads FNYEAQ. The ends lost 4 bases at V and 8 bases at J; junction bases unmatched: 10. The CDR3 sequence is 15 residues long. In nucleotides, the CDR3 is TGTGCCAGCAGCTCGACCGTCGACAGGGGGCACGGCTACACCTTC. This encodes CASSSTVDRGHGYTF.

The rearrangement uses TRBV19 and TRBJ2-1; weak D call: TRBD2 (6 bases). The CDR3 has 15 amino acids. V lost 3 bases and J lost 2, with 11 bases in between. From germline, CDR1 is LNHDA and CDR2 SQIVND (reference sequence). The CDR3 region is CASSIWRETYNEQFF. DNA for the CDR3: TGTGCCAGTAGTATCTGGCGGGAAACCTACAATGAGCAGTTCTTC. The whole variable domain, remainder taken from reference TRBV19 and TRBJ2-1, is DGGITQSPKYLFRKEGQNVTLSCEQNLNHDAMYWYRQDPGQGLRLIYYSQIVNDFQKGDIAEGYSVSREKKESFPLTVTSAQKNPTAFYLCASSIWRETYNEQFFGPGTRLTVL.

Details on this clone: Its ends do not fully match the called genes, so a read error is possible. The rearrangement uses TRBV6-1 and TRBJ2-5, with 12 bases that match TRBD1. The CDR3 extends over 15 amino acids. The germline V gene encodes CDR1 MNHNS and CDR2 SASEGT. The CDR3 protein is CASSEAAGQGANRHF. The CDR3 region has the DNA TGTGCCAGCAGTGAAGCCGCGGGACAGGGGGCTAACAGGCACTTC.

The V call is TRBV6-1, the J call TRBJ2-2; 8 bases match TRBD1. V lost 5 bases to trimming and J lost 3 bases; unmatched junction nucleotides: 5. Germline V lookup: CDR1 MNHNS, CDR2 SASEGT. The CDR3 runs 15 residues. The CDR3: CASSTLQGDTGELFF. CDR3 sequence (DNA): TGTGCCAGCAGTACCTTACAGGGGGACACCGGGGAGCTGTTTTTT.

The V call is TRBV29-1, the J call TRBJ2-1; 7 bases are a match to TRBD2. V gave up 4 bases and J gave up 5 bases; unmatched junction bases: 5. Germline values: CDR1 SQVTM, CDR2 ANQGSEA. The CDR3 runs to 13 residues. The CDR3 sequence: CSVGLAVDNEQFF. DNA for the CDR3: TGCAGCGTTGGGCTAGCGGTGGACAATGAGCAGTTCTTC.

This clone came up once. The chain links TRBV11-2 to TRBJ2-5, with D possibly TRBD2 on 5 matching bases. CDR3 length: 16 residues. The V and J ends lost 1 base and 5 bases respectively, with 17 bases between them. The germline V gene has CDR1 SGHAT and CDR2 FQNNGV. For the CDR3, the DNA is TGTGCCAGCAGCTTAGGCGGGCTCCCGTCCGGCGAGACCCAGTACTTC. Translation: CASSLGGLPSGETQYF.

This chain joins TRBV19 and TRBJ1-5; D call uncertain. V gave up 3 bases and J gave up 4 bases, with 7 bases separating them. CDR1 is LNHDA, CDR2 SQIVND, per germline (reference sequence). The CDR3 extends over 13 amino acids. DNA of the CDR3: TGTGCCAGTAGTATTGAAGCGAATCAGCCCCAGCATTTT. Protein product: CASSIEANQPQHF.

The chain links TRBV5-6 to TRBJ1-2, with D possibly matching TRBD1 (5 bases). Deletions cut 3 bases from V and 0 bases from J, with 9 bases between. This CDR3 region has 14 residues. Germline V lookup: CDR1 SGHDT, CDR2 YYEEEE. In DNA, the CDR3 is TGTGCCAGCAGCTGGGGACGGTCTAACTATGGCTACACCTTC. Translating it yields CASSWGRSNYGYTF.

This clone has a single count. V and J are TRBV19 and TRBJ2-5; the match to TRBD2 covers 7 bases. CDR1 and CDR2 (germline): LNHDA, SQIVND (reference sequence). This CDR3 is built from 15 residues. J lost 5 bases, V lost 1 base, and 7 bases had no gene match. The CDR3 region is CASSIGGGTEETQYF. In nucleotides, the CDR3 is TGTGCCAGTAGTATAGGCGGGGGAACGGAGGAGACCCAGTACTTC.

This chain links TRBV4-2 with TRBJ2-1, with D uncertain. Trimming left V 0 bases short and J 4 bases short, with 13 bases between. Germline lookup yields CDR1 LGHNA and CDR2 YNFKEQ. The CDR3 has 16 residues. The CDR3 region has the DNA TGTGCCAGCAGCCAAGACCCCTCGGACGGGTACAATGAGCAGTTCTTC. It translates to CASSQDPSDGYNEQFF.

CDR3 protein: CASSLRSGHSYEQYF. The CDR3 nucleotides are TGTGCCAGCAGTTTAAGGTCGGGACACTCCTACGAGCAGTACTTC. The chain combines TRBV27 with TRBJ2-7; D may be TRBD1 (6 bases). Germline V CDR1 and CDR2: MNHEY, SMNVEV (reference sequence). V was shortened by 2 bases and J by 0 bases, with 11 bases between the two germline ends. The CDR3 is 15 amino acids.

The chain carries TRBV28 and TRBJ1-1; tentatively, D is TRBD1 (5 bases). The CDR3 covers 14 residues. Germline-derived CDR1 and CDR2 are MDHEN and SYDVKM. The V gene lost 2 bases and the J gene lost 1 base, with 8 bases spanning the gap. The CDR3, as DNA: TGTGCCAGCAGTTTAACAGGAGCGAACACTGAAGCTTTCTTT. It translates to CASSLTGANTEAFF.

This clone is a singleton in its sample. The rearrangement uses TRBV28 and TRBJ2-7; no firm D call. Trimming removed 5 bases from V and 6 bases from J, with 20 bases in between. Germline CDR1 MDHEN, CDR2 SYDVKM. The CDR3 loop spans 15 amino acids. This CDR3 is CASSPSSDGRFEQYF. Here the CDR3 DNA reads TGTGCCAGCAGTCCCTCCAGCGATGGCAGGTTCGAGCAGTACTTC.

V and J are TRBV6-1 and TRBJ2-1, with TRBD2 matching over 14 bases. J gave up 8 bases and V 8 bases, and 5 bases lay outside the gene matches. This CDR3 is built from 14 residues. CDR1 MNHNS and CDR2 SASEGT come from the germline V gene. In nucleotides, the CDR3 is TGTGCCAGCCTTGGACTAGCGGGGGGTGATGAGCAGTTCTTC. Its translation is CASLGLAGGDEQFF.

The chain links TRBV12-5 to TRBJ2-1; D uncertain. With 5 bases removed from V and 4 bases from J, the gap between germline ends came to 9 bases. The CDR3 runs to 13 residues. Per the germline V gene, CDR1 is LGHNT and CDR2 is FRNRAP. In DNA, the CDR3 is TGTGCTAGTGGTCTTTTTTCGTACAATGAGCAGTTCTTC. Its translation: CASGLFSYNEQFF.

The CDR3 sequence is CASSPLAGDLGSGELFF. CDR3 DNA: TGTGCCAGCAGCCCACTAGCGGGAGATCTGGGGAGCGGGGAGCTGTTTTTT. This chain links TRBV7-3 with TRBJ2-2, with TRBD2 matching 11 bases. Unmatched junction bases numbered 12, after V lost 5 bases and J lost 7 bases. This CDR3 contains 17 residues. Germline V gene sequence: CDR1 SGHTA, CDR2 FQGTGA.

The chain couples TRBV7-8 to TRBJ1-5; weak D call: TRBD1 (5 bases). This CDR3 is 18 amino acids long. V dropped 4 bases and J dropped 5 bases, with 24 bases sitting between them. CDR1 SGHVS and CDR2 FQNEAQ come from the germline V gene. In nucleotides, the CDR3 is TGTGCCAGCAGCTCCAACATCCATGGGGGTGTTCCCTATCAGCCCCAGCATTTT. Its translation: CASSSNIHGGVPYQPQHF. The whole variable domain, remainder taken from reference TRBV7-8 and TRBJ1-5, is GAGVSQSPRYKVAKRGQDVALRCDPISGHVSLFWYQQALGQGPEFLTYFQNEAQLDKSGLPSDRFFAERPEGSVSTLKIQRTQQEDSAVYLCASSSNIHGGVPYQPQHFGDGTRLSIL.

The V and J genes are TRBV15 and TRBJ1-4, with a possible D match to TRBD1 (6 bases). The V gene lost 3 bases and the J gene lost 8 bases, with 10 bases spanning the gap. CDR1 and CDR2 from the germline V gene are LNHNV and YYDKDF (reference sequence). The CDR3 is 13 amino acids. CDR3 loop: CATSSRGYEKLFF. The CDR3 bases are TGTGCCACCAGCAGCAGGGGATACGAAAAACTGTTTTTT.